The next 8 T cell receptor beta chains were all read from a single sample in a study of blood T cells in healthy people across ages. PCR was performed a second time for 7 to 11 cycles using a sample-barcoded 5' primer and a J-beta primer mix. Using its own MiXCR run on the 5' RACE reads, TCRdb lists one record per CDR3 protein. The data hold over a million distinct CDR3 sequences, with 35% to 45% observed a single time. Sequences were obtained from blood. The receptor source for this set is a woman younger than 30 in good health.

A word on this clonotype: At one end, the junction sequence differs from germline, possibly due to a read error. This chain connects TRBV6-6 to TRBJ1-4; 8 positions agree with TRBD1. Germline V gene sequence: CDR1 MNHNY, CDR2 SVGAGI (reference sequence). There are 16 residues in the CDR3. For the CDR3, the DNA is TGTGCCAGCAGCCTCACTCGAACAGGGGGGTTTGAAGAACTGTTTTTT. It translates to CASSLTRTGGFEELFF.

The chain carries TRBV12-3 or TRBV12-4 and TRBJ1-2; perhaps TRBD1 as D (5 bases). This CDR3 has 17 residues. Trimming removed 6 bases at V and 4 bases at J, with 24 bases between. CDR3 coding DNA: TGTGCCAGCAGCTCCCCAGGGCAGGGCAGCTGGATCTATGGCTACACCTTC. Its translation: CASSSPGQGSWIYGYTF.

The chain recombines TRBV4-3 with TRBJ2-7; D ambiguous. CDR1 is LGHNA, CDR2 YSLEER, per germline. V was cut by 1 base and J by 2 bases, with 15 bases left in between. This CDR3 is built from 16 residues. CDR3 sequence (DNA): TGCGCCAGCAGCCAAGTCGCCACGACTCCGCCCTACGAGCAGTACTTC. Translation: CASSQVATTPPYEQYF.

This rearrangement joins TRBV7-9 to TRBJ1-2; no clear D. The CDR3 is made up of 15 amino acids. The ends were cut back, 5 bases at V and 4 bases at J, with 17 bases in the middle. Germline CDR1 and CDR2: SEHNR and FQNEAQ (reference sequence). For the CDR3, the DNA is TGTGCCAGCAGCCTATCCGCCGGAGGAACCTATGGCTACACCTTC. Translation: CASSLSAGGTYGYTF.

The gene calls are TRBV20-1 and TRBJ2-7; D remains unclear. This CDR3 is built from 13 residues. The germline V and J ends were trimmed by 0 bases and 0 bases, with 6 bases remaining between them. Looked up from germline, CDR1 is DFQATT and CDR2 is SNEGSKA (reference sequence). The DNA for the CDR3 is TGCAGTGCTAGAGATGTCCACTCCTACGAGCAGTACTTC. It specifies CSARDVHSYEQYF.

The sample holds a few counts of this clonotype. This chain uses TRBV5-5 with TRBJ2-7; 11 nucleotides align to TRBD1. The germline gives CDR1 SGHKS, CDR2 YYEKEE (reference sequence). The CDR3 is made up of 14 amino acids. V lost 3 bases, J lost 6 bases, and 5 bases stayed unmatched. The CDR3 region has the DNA TGTGCCAGCAGCTATAGGACAGGGGGCTGCGAGCAGTACTTC. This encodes CASSYRTGGCEQYF.

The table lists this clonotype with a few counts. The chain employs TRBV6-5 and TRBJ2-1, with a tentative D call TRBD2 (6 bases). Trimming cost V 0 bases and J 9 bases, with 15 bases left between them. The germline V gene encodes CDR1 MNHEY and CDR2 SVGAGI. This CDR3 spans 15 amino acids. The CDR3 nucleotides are TGTGCCAGCAGTTACTCGGGAGGAAGCCCAACTGAGCAGTTCTTC. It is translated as CASSYSGGSPTEQFF.

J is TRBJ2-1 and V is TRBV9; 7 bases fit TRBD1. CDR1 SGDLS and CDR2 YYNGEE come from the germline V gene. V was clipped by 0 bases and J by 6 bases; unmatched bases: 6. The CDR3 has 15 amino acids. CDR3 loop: CASSVGIGQANEQFF. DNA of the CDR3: TGTGCCAGCAGCGTAGGGATCGGACAGGCCAATGAGCAGTTCTTC.